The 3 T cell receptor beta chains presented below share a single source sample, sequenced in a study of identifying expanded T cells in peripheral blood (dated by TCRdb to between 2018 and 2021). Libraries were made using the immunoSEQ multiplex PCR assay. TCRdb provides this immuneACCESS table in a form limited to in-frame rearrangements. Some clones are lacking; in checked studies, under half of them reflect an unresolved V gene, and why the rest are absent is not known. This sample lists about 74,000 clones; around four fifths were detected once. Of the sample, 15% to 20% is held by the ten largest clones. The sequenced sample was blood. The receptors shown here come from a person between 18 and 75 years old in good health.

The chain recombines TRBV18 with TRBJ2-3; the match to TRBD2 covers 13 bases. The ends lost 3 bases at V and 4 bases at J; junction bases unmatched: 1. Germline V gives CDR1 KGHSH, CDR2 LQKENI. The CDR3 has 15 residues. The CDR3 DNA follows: TGTGCCAGCTCACCCGGACTAGCGGGAGCAGATACGCAGTATTTT. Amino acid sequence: CASSPGLAGADTQYF.

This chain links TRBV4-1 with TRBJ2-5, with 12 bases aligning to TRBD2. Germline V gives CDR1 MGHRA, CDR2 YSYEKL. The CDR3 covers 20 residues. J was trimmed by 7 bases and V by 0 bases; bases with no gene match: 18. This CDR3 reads CASSQDSHILAGGGAGTQYF. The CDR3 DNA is TGCGCCAGCAGCCAAGATTCTCATATACTAGCGGGAGGAGGGGCGGGGACCCAGTACTTC.

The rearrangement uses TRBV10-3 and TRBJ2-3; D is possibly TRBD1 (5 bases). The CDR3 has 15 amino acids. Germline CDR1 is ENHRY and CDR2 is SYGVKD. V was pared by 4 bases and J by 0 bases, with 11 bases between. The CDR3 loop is CAISGQGTSTDTQYF. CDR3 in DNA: TGTGCCATCAGTGGCCAGGGTACTAGCACAGATACGCAGTATTTT.